The 8 T cell receptor beta chains reported below all come from one sample, sequenced in a study of a mutant IDH1 vaccine in newly diagnosed glioma. Some clones are missing from TCRdb's copy, which holds only in-frame ones; the method was immunoSEQ multiplex PCR. The sample shows more than 50,000 clones, around three fifths of them seen only once. Described time point: week 47, end of study. Vaccination comprised doses that each held 300 ug of mutant IDH1 20-mer peptide, plus topical imiquimod. Their recognized antigens are unknown. Sequenced material: peripheral blood mononuclear cells (PBMCs), taken from a glioma patient whose treatment included an IDH1 peptide vaccine. The receptors originated from a man between 35 and 55 years old with glioma. Some clones in this sample may be carry-over from other donors' samples.

The rearrangement links TRBV7-3 to TRBJ1-1; TRBD1 is a possible D gene (5 bases). There are 13 residues in the CDR3. Per the germline V gene, CDR1 is SGHTA and CDR2 is FQGTGA. V was clipped by 1 base and J by 5 bases, with 8 bases between them. The CDR3: CASSLMGETEAFF. CDR3 in DNA: TGTGCCAGCAGCTTAATGGGGGAGACTGAAGCTTTCTTT.

The chain employs TRBV6-5 and TRBJ2-2; D perhaps matches TRBD2 (7 bases). The V gene lost 4 bases and the J gene lost 4 bases, with 16 bases spanning the gap. Germline V gene sequence: CDR1 MNHEY, CDR2 SVGAGI. CDR3 length equals 16 residues. CDR3: CASSFSGGPFTGELFF. The CDR3 bases are TGTGCCAGCAGTTTTTCCGGGGGGCCGTTCACCGGGGAGCTGTTTTTT.

The rearrangement links TRBV2 to TRBJ2-3, with 7 bases identical to TRBD2. The CDR3 is made up of 13 amino acids. The junction had 5 bases not matched to a gene; V was cut back by 6 bases and J by 5 bases. Germline CDR1 reads SNHLY; CDR2 reads FYNNEI. As DNA, the CDR3 is TGTGCCAGCAGGGCTAGCGGTGAAGATACGCAGTATTTT. As protein: CASRASGEDTQYF.

V and J are TRBV5-1 and TRBJ1-6, with D possibly matching TRBD1 (6 bases). This CDR3 region has 13 residues. V lost 7 bases to trimming and J lost 3 bases, with 8 bases between them. Germline CDR1 reads SGHRS; CDR2 reads YFSETQ. The CDR3, as DNA: TGCGCCAGCGACAGGATCTATAATTCACCCCTCCACTTT. This codes for CASDRIYNSPLHF.

The V gene is TRBV27, the J gene TRBJ1-2; D is perhaps TRBD1 (5 bases). Germline V gene lookup returns CDR1 MNHEY and CDR2 SMNVEV (reference sequence). This CDR3 is built from 14 residues. The V end was cut by 6 bases, the J end by 4 bases, with 15 bases between. The CDR3 nucleotides read TGTGCCAGCAGCAAAGGGACGGTCGGCTATGGCTACACCTTC. Translation: CASSKGTVGYGYTF.

The chain couples TRBV25-1 to TRBJ1-1, with TRBD1 identical over 7 bases. CDR1 is MGHDK, CDR2 SYGVNS, per germline. The CDR3 length is 13 residues. V lost 6 bases to trimming and J lost 8 bases; unmatched junction nucleotides: 9. The CDR3 nucleotides read TGTGCCAGCAGAGCCACAGGGGTCCAGGAAGCTTTCTTT. This sequence encodes CASRATGVQEAFF. Using reference TRBV25-1 and TRBJ1-1 for the parts outside the CDR3, the full variable domain is EADIYQTPRYLVIGTGKKITLECSQTMGHDKMYWYQQDPGMELHLIHYSYGVNSTEKGDLSSESTVSRIRTEHFPLTLESARPSHTSQYLCASRATGVQEAFFGQGTRLTVV.

This clone was recorded only once. The chain joins TRBV5-4 to TRBJ1-2, with 9 positions matching TRBD1. The V gene's germline CDR1 is SGHNT and CDR2 YYREEE (reference sequence). The CDR3 spans 14 residues. V trimming: 0 bases; J trimming: 4 bases; junction bases outside the gene matches: 1. In DNA form, the CDR3 reads TGTGCCAGCAGCTTGGAGGACAGGGGCTATGGCTACACCTTC. This translates into CASSLEDRGYGYTF.

This clone was observed a few times. This rearrangement joins TRBV6-5 to TRBJ2-2; D is possibly TRBD2 (5 bases). Trimming took off 5 bases at V and 4 bases at J, with 17 bases between the two ends. The CDR3 has 16 amino acids. Germline lookup yields CDR1 MNHEY and CDR2 SVGAGI. CDR3 loop: CASSHFRSGGTGELFF. CDR3 nucleotide sequence: TGTGCCAGCAGTCACTTCAGGAGCGGTGGCACCGGGGAGCTGTTTTTT.